What follows are 21 T cell receptor beta chains derived from one specimen sequenced in a study of Tregs in tolerant kidney transplant recipients. TCRdb's table, derived via immunoSEQ multiplex PCR, lists solely in-frame clones and lacks some. In the table there are more than 20,000 clones, about 84% of which are singletons. Mixed chimerism was transient after nonmyeloablative marrow transplants from related graft donors. Specimen: CD8+ T cells from blood (PBMCs), collected 6 months after the transplant. These receptors came from a human patient who received a combined kidney and bone marrow transplant. Some T cells may have come from the graft donor.

This clone is large by share. The rearrangement uses TRBV5-1 and TRBJ2-7, with D tentatively TRBD2 (6 bases). The CDR3 consists of 15 residues. V was cut by 2 bases and J by 3 bases, with 15 bases left in between. Germline-derived CDR1 and CDR2 are SGHRS and YFSETQ. The DNA for the CDR3 is TGCGCCAGCAGCTTTACAGATCAGCGGGTCTACGAGCAGTACTTC. This gives the protein CASSFTDQRVYEQYF.

V and J are TRBV2 and TRBJ2-3; 9 positions agree with TRBD1. Unmatched junction bases numbered 3, after V lost 3 bases and J lost 2 bases. Looked up from germline, CDR1 is SNHLY and CDR2 is FYNNEI. The CDR3 totals 15 residues. CDR3 sequence reads: CASSERDRVTDTQYF. CDR3 DNA sequence: TGTGCCAGCAGTGAGCGGGACAGGGTCACAGATACGCAGTATTTT.

The J gene is TRBJ1-6, the V gene TRBV5-5; no reliable D call. The germline V gene has CDR1 SGHKS and CDR2 YYEKEE (reference sequence). This CDR3 region has 16 residues. V lost 0 bases, J lost 7 bases, and 14 bases lay in between. The CDR3 is CASSLAPEGVNSPLHF. The CDR3 DNA is TGTGCCAGCAGCTTGGCACCCGAGGGAGTGAATTCACCCCTCCACTTT.

Only a few counts were recorded for this clone. The rearrangement links TRBV7-2 to TRBJ1-2, with TRBD1 matching 9 bases. Looked up from germline, CDR1 is SGHTA and CDR2 is FQGNSA. The CDR3 is made up of 14 amino acids. V was pared by 5 bases and J by 1 base, with 2 bases of the junction left unmatched. The CDR3 reads CASSQTGGNYGYTF. As DNA, the CDR3 is TGTGCCAGCAGCCAGACAGGGGGTAACTATGGCTACACCTTC.

CDR3 sequence: CAISESVQALLGNEQFF. The CDR3 DNA is TGTGCCATCAGTGAGTCGGTGCAAGCGCTACTAGGCAATGAGCAGTTCTTC. J is TRBJ2-1 and V is TRBV10-3; the D gene is possibly TRBD2 (5 bases). Trimming removed 0 bases at V and 6 bases at J, with 18 bases between. This CDR3 region has 17 residues. CDR1 ENHRY and CDR2 SYGVKD come from the germline V gene.

The CDR3 loop is CAPRGGGASGELFF. The CDR3 bases are TGTGCCCCCCGTGGGGGAGGCGCGTCCGGGGAGCTGTTTTTT. The genes are TRBV2 and TRBJ2-2, with D possibly being TRBD2 (6 bases). CDR1 SNHLY and CDR2 FYNNEI come from the germline V gene. CDR3 length: 14 amino acids. Deletions cut 11 bases from V and 6 bases from J, with 19 bases between.

This clone was counted a few times. The genes are TRBV6-5 and TRBJ1-2, with a tentative D call TRBD1 (6 bases). V was cut by 5 bases and J by 10 bases, with 17 bases left in between. This CDR3 has 13 amino acids. Per germline, CDR1 MNHEY and CDR2 SVGAGI. As DNA, the CDR3 is TGTGCCAGCAGTAACAGGGAATTTGTCATCTACACCTTC. The encoded protein is CASSNREFVIYTF.

V is TRBV7-9 and J is TRBJ1-2, with D possibly TRBD1 on 6 matching bases. Looked up from germline, CDR1 is SEHNR and CDR2 is FQNEAQ (reference sequence). This CDR3 is 14 amino acids long. V was clipped by 4 bases and J by 3 bases, with 12 bases between them. This CDR3 reads CASSSPGTYYGYTF. The CDR3 DNA sequence: TGTGCCAGCAGCTCCCCCGGGACATACTATGGCTACACCTTC. The variable domain in full, completed from reference TRBV7-9 and TRBJ1-2, reads DTGVSQNPRHKITKRGQNVTFRCDPISEHNRLYWYRQTLGQGPEFLTYFQNEAQLEKSRLLSDRFSAERPKGSFSTLEIQRTEQGDSAMYLCASSSPGTYYGYTFGSGTRLTVV.

The chain links TRBV14 to TRBJ2-7; 8 positions match TRBD2. The CDR3 has 16 residues. The trim removed 1 base at V and 3 bases at J, leaving 8 bases unmatched. Germline-derived CDR1 and CDR2 are SGHDN and FVKESK. In DNA form, the CDR3 reads TGTGCCAGCAGCCAAGCTTTCGGACTAGCAAACTACGAGCAGTACTTC. Translated, it gives CASSQAFGLANYEQYF.

This rearrangement joins TRBV9 to TRBJ2-1; D gene ambiguous. This CDR3 region has 13 residues. Germline V gives CDR1 SGDLS, CDR2 YYNGEE. V lost 0 bases to trimming and J lost 4 bases, with 5 bases between them. The CDR3 loop is CASSVARYNEQFF. Written as DNA, the CDR3 is TGTGCCAGCAGCGTAGCCAGATACAATGAGCAGTTCTTC.

The CDR3 sequence is CASSWGEGLEQFF. As DNA, the CDR3 is TGTGCCAGCAGCTGGGGGGAGGGCCTTGAGCAGTTCTTC. V gene TRBV5-5 combines with J gene TRBJ2-1; the match to TRBD2 covers 7 bases. V shed 3 bases, J shed 9 bases, and the junction held 6 bases outside the gene matches. The germline V gene has CDR1 SGHKS and CDR2 YYEKEE (reference sequence). The CDR3 runs 13 residues.

The table lists this clone with a count of one. V is TRBV6-5 and J is TRBJ2-5; 12 bases agree with TRBD1. CDR1 and CDR2 from the germline V gene are MNHEY and SVGAGI. J was trimmed by 5 bases and V by 7 bases; bases with no gene match: 5. The CDR3 spans 14 residues. The CDR3 DNA reads TGTGCCAGCAAGGGACAGGGGGCATGGGAGACCCAGTACTTC. This translates into CASKGQGAWETQYF.

This chain links TRBV28 with TRBJ1-5, with 8 positions matching TRBD1. Germline lookup yields CDR1 MDHEN and CDR2 SYDVKM. J lost 4 bases, V lost 6 bases, and 5 bases had no gene match. The CDR3 has 14 amino acids. This CDR3 reads CASSRNRGNQPQHF. The CDR3 nucleotides are TGTGCCAGCAGCCGAAACAGGGGGAATCAGCCCCAGCATTTT.

The rearrangement joins TRBV7-8 to TRBJ2-7; 11 nucleotides match TRBD1. CDR3 length: 13 amino acids. The V segment lost 3 bases and the J segment 6 bases; nucleotides outside the gene matches: 1. Germline CDR1 and CDR2: SGHVS and FQNEAQ. The CDR3 protein is CASSFGTGGEQYF. CDR3 coding DNA: TGTGCCAGCAGCTTTGGGACAGGGGGCGAGCAGTACTTC.

This chain connects TRBV9 to TRBJ2-1, with 8 bases identical to TRBD1. CDR1 is SGDLS, CDR2 YYNGEE, per germline. Germline trimming cut 4 bases from V and 4 bases from J; bases unmatched to any gene: 7. The CDR3 is 15 residues long. As DNA, the CDR3 is TGTGCCAGCAGCACAGGGGGGACAGGTTACAATGAGCAGTTCTTC. It encodes CASSTGGTGYNEQFF.

This chain joins TRBV5-5 and TRBJ2-7; 7 bases map to TRBD2. This CDR3 is 15 amino acids long. The junction had 10 bases not matched to a gene; V was cut back by 2 bases and J by 5 bases. Looked up from germline, CDR1 is SGHKS and CDR2 is YYEKEE (reference sequence). In DNA, the CDR3 is TGTGCCAGCAGCTTTTCGGGACTAAGCCTAGACGAGCAGTACTTC. Protein sequence: CASSFSGLSLDEQYF.

The V call is TRBV5-6, the J call TRBJ2-1; the match to TRBD2 covers 8 bases. Per the germline V gene, CDR1 is SGHDT and CDR2 is YYEEEE. The CDR3 totals 15 residues. V lost 2 bases to trimming and J lost 8 bases; unmatched junction nucleotides: 9. The CDR3 nucleotides read TGTGCCAGCAGCTTCAGGGGCGGGAGGTCCTATGAGCAGTTCTTC. The encoded protein is CASSFRGGRSYEQFF.

With regard to this clone: Different DNA sequences within this sample yield the same CDR3. This chain uses TRBV19 with TRBJ2-2; 9 bases are shared with TRBD2. Trimming cost V 7 bases and J 6 bases; bases outside gene matches: 9. The germline gives CDR1 LNHDA, CDR2 SQIVND (reference sequence). This CDR3 spans 15 amino acids. CDR3 sequence (DNA): TGTGCCAGTACGCAGGGCGGGGGGGCTGCCGGGGAGCTGTTTTTT. It specifies CASTQGGGAAGELFF.

This clone was observed a single time. The rearrangement links TRBV28 to TRBJ2-6; 8 bases are shared with TRBD1. The CDR3 is 16 residues long. Germline V gene lookup returns CDR1 MDHEN and CDR2 SYDVKM. J was trimmed by 1 base and V by 6 bases; bases with no gene match: 5. Written as DNA, the CDR3 is TGTGCCAGCAGAGACAGGGGTTGGTCTGGGGCCAACGTCCTGACTTTC. The encoded protein is CASRDRGWSGANVLTF.

The rearrangement uses TRBV9 and TRBJ2-7; D is possibly TRBD2 (7 bases). V gave up 2 bases and J gave up 3 bases, with 12 bases separating them. Germline V lookup: CDR1 SGDLS, CDR2 YYNGEE. The CDR3 runs 14 residues. The CDR3 reads CASSVGGQDYEQYF. In DNA form, the CDR3 reads TGTGCCAGCAGCGTGGGGGGGCAAGACTACGAGCAGTACTTC.

This clone has only a few counts. The chain is built from TRBV7-6 and TRBJ1-2, with 7 bases identical to TRBD1. V shed 4 bases, J shed 7 bases, and the junction held 3 bases outside the gene matches. There are 12 residues in the CDR3. Germline values: CDR1 SGHVS, CDR2 FNYEAQ. The CDR3 here is CASSSTGTGYTF. The CDR3 DNA reads as TGTGCCAGCAGCTCGACAGGGACTGGCTACACCTTC.